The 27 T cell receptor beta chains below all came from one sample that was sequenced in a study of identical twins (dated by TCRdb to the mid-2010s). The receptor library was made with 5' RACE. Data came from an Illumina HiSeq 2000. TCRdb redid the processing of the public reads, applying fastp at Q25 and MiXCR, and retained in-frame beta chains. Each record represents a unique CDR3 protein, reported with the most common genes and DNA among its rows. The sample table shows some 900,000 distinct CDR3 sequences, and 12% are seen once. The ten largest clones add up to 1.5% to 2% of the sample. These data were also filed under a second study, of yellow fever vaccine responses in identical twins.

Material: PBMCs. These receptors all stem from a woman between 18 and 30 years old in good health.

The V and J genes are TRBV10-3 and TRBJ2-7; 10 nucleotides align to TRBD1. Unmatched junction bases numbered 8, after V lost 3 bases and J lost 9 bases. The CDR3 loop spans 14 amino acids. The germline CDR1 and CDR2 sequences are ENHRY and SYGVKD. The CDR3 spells CAISDLDRGSPQYF. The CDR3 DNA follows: TGTGCCATCAGTGATCTGGACAGGGGGTCTCCGCAGTACTTC.

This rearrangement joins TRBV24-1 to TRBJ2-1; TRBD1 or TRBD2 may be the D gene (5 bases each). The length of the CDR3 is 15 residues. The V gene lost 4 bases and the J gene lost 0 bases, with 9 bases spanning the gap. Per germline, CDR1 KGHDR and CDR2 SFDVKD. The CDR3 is CATSDGASSYNEQFF. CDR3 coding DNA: TGTGCCACCAGTGACGGGGCCAGCTCCTACAATGAGCAGTTCTTC.

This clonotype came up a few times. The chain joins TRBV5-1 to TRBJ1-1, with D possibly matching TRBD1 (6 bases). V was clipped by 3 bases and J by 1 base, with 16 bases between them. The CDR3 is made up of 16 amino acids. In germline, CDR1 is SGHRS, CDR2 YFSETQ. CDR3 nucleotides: TGCGCCAGCAGCTGGACAGTAAGAGTGGAGAACACTGAAGCTTTCTTT. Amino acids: CASSWTVRVENTEAFF.

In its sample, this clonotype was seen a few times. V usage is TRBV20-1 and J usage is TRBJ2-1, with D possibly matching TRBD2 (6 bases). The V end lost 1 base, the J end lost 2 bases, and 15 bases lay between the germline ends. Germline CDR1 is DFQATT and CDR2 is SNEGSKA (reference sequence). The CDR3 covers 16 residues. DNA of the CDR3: TGCAGTGCTAGAGGGGGGGAAGGGTACACCTACAATGAGCAGTTCTTC. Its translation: CSARGGEGYTYNEQFF.

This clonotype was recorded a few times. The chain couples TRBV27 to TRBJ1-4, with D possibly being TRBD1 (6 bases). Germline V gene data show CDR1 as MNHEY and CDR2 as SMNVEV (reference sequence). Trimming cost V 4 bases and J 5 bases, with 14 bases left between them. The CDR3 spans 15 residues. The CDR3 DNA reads TGTGCCAGCAGTTCAGACAGGATTGGGAATGAAAAACTGTTTTTT. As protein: CASSSDRIGNEKLFF.

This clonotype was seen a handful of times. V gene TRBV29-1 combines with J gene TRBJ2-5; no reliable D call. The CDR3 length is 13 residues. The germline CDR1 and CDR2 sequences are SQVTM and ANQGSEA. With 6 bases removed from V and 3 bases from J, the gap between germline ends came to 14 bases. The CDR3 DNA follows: TGCAGCGTCCACAAGACCGGAAAAGAGACCCAGTACTTC. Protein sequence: CSVHKTGKETQYF. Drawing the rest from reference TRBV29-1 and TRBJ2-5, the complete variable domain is SAVISQKPSRDICQRGTSLTIQCQVDSQVTMMFWYRQQPGQSLTLIATANQGSEATYESGFVIDKFPISRPNLTFSTLTVSNMSPEDSSIYLCSVHKTGKETQYFGPGTRLLVL.

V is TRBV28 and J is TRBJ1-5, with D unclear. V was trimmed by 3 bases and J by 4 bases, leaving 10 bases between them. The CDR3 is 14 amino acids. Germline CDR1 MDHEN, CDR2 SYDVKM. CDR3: CASSLRGFNQPQHF. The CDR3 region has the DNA TGTGCCAGCAGTTTGAGAGGGTTTAATCAGCCCCAGCATTTT.

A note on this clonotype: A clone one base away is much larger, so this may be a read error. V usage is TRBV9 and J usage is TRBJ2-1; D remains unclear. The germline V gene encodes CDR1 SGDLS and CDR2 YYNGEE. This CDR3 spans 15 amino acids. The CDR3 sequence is CASSVAADPLYDQFF. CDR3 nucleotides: TGTGCCAGCAGCGTAGCCGCGGATCCTTTGTATGACCAGTTCTTC.

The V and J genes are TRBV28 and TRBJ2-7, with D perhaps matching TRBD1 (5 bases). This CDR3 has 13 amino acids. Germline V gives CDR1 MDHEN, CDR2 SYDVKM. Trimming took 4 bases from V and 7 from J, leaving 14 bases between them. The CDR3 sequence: CASSSSGHREQYF. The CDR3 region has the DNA TGTGCCAGCAGTTCGAGTGGACACCGTGAGCAGTACTTC.

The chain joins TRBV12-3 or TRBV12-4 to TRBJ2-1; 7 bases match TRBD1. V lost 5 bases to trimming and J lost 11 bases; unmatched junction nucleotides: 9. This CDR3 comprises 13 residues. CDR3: CASSPDRVGKQFF. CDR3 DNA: TGTGCCAGCAGTCCCGACAGGGTGGGAAAGCAGTTCTTC.

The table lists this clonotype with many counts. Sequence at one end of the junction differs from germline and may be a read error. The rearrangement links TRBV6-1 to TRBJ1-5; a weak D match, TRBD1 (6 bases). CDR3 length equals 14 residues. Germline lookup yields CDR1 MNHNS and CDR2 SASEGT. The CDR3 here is CASSRTDSNQPQHF. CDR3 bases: TGCGCCAGCTCTCGGACAGATAGCAATCAGCCCCAGCATTTT.

The DNA for the CDR3 is TGTGCCAGCAGCCAAGCCCGCGGGTGGGGTTCTCTGGGTTTCGGGGCCAACGTCCTGACTTTC. Its protein product is CASSQARGWGSLGFGANVLTF. The chain recombines TRBV3-1 with TRBJ2-6, with a possible D match to TRBD2 (5 bases). The germline V gene has CDR1 LGHDT and CDR2 YNNKEL (reference sequence). The CDR3 sequence is 21 residues long. Between the trimmed V and J ends, which lost 1 base and 4 bases, there was a span of 26 bases.

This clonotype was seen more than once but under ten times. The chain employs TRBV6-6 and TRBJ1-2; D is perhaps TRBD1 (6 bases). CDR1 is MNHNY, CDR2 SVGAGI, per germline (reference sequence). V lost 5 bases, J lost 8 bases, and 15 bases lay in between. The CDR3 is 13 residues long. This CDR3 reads CASSGNPRGGYTF. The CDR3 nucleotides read TGTGCCAGCAGTGGAAACCCCAGGGGAGGCTACACCTTC.

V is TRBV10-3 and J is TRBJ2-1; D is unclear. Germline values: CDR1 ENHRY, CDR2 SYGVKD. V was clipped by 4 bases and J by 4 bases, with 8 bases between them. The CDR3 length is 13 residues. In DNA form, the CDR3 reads TGTGCCATCAGTGGACATCAATACAATGAGCAGTTCTTC. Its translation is CAISGHQYNEQFF.

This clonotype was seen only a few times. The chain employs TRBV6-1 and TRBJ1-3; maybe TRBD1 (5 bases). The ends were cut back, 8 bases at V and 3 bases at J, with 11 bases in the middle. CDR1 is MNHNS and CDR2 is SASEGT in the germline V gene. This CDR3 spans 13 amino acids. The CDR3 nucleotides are TGTGCCAGCTATGTGGGGGATGGAAACACCATATATTTT. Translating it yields CASYVGDGNTIYF.

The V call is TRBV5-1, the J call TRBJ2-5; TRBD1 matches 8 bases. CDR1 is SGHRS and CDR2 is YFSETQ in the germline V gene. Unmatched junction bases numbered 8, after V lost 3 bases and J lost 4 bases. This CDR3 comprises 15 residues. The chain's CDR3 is CASSSYRGSGETQYF. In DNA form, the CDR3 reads TGCGCCAGCAGCTCGTACAGGGGGTCAGGAGAGACCCAGTACTTC.

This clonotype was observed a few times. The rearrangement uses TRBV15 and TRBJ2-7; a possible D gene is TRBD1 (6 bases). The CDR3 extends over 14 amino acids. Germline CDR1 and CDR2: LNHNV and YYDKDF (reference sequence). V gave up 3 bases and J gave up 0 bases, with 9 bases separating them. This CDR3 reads CATSRTGSSYEQYF. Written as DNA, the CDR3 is TGTGCCACCAGCAGGACAGGAAGCTCCTACGAGCAGTACTTC.

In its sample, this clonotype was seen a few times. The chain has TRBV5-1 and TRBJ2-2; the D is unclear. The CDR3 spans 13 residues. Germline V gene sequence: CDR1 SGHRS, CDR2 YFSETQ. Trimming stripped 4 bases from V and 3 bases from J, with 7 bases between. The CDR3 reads CASSSGHTGELFF. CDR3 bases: TGCGCCAGCAGCAGTGGACACACCGGGGAGCTGTTTTTT.

CDR3 DNA: TGTGCCAGTAGTATAGTGGGGAGCGGCCGAGAGACCCAGTACTTC. This translates into CASSIVGSGRETQYF. V and J are TRBV19 and TRBJ2-5; D might be TRBD2 (5 bases). There are 15 residues in the CDR3. CDR1 LNHDA and CDR2 SQIVND come from the germline V gene (reference sequence). Between the trimmed V and J ends, which lost 1 base and 4 bases, there was a span of 13 bases.

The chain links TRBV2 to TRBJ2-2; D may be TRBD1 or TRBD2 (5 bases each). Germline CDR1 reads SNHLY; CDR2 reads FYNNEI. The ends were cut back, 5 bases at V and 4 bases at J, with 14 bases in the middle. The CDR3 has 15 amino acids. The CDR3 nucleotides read TGTGCCAGCAGTCGCGAGACTGGGGGCACCGGGGAGCTGTTTTTT. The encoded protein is CASSRETGGTGELFF.

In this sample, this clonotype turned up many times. The CDR3 loop reads CASSPPLGAIEQYF. In nucleotides, the CDR3 is TGCGCCAGCAGCCCGCCTCTGGGGGCAATCGAGCAGTACTTC. This chain connects TRBV4-1 to TRBJ2-7, with D possibly TRBD1 on 6 matching bases. Germline assignment: CDR1 MGHRA and CDR2 YSYEKL. The CDR3 covers 14 residues. V was trimmed by 4 bases and J by 6 bases, leaving 16 bases between them.

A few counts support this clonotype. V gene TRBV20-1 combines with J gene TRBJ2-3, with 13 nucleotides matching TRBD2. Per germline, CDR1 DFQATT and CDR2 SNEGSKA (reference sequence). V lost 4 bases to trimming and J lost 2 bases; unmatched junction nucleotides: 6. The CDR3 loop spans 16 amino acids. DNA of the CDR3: TGCAGTGCTAATCCGGGACTAGCGGGATCCACAGATACGCAGTATTTT. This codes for CSANPGLAGSTDTQYF.

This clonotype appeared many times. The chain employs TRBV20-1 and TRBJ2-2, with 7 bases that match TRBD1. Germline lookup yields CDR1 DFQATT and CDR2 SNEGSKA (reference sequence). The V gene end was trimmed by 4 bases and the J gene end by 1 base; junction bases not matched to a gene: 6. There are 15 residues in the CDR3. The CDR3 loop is CSATGTDLNTGELFF. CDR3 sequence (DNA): TGCAGTGCTACCGGGACAGACCTGAACACCGGGGAGCTGTTTTTT.

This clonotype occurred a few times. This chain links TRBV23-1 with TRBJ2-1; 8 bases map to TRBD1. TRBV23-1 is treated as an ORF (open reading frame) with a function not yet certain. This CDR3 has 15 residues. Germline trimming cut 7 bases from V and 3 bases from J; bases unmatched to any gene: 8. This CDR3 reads CASTQQGVGYNEQFF. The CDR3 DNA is TGCGCCAGCACCCAACAGGGGGTCGGCTACAATGAGCAGTTCTTC.

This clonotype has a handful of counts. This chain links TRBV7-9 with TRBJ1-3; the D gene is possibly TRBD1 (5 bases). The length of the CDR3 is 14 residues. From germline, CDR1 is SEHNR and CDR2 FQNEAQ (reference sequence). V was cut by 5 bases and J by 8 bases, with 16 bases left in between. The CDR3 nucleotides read TGTGCCAGCAGCGTATCGGGGACTCGGGACACCATATATTTT. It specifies CASSVSGTRDTIYF.

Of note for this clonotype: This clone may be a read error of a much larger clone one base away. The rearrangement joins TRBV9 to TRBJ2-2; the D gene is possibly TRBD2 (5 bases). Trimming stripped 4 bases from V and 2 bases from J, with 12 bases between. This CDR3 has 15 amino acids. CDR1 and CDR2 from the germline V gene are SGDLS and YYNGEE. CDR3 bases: TGTGCCAGCAGCTCCCGGGAACCTAACACCGGGGAGCTGTTTTTT. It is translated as CASSSREPNTGELFF.

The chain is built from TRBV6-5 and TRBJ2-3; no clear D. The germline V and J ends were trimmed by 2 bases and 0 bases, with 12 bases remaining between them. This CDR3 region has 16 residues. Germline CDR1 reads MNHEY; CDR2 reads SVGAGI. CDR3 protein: CASSYARKASTDTQYF. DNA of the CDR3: TGTGCCAGCAGTTACGCGCGGAAAGCTAGCACAGATACGCAGTATTTT.